This TCR beta chain originates from a study of cytomegalovirus exposure and HLA in healthy donors. Study-wide findings and caveats: Through in vitro validation, three CMV-associated chains were shown to be specific for CMV antigens.

V was clipped by 7 bases and J by 1 base; unmatched bases: 11. Germline CDR1 and CDR2: LNHDA and SQIVND (reference sequence). This CDR3 is 17 amino acids long. Researchers ran the PCR with 60 Vbeta and 13 Jbeta primers. Method: immunoSEQ multiplex PCR; TCRdb's copy keeps in-frame clones and lacks some. The table lists 100,000 to 150,000 clones, around four fifths of them singletons. As regards this clone: The antigen remains undetermined.

This rearrangement joins TRBV19 to TRBJ1-5, with 9 bases that match TRBD1. This clonotype was obtained from a man aged 18 to 29 in good health and CMV-seropositive. Specimen: PBMCs. CDR3 sequence: CASTRGQGKVSNQPQHF. The DNA of the CDR3 is TGTGCCAGTACTAGGGGACAGGGAAAAGTAAGCAATCAGCCCCAGCATTTT.